The entry that follows covers one TCR beta chain sequence. No antigen is known for it. No base quality values were provided; no much bigger clone lies one nucleotide off. Each collaborating institution followed its own protocols to collect whole blood in K2EDTA tubes. For TCRbeta analysis, collaborator samples were shipped as frozen whole blood, as isolated PBMCs, or as DNA extracted from either sample type. The data stem from a study of blood T cell repertoires in COVID-19 (dated by TCRdb to the early 2020s). Background on the whole study: Collaborator samples came from the United States, Italy and Spain and covered acute and convalescent phases of COVID-19. Where available, HLA class I and class II types were obtained from metadata supplied by the sample provider rather than from assay-based typing. Subjects who had been exposed to COVID-19, were actively infected with it, or had recovered from it provided the deeply sampled blood TCRbeta repertoires that made up the dataset. The repertoires were made available in a free public database intended to serve as a resource for research on the immune response to SARS-CoV-2. Sample metadata almost always included a de-identified subject ID, COVID-19 status, age in years and sex. The material from the prospective study consisted of cDNA or gDNA derived from T cells, B-cell-depleted T cells, or PBMCs. Samples were obtained from the ongoing ImmuneRACE study (first 160 participants) and from 950 to 1,500 subjects provided by 6 global collaborators. Beyond this particular receptor, the publication reports: The amount of clinical and demographic metadata varied by source and participant and was provided uncurated.

TCRbeta CDR3 regions were amplified from genomic DNA by means of the immunoSEQ Assay, a bias-controlled multiplex PCR. Per the source publication's procedure: Nucleated cell counts per sample were estimated from amplification of reference gene primers within the assay. To quantify the absolute abundance of each unique TCRbeta CDR3 rearrangement, sequence reads were collapsed and filtered. For each sample, productive Simpson clonality was calculated as the square root of Simpson's diversity index over productive rearrangements. This is the immuneACCESS table as TCRdb keeps it, with only in-frame sequences that have V and J called. A part of the clones is gone; compared with another copy, unresolved V genes explain less than half, and the rest is unexplained. The V and J calls and the clone size are those of that table, but D and trimming were determined from the DNA. This sample is represented by 300,000 or so clones; about nine tenths of them were singletons. The ten largest clonotypes hold roughly 3.9% of the sample.

The sequenced material came from peripheral blood. The clonotype originates from a woman aged 35 to 49 with acute or convalescent COVID-19.

The CDR3 region: CASSPRDSLFGGYTF. The DNA is TGTGCCAGCAGCCCCCGGGACTCCCTATTTGGGGGCTACACCTTC. Here the chain combines TRBV11-1 and TRBJ1-2; TRBD1 is possibly the D segment (5 matching bases). V gives up 5 bases and J gives up 8 bases, and the segment between their germline ends measures 21 bases. The cysteine opens and the phenylalanine closes a CDR3 of 15 amino acids. Only the CDR3 region is kept as DNA, spanning 45 bases read in frame from base 1. The CDR1 and CDR2 encoded by the germline V gene (reference sequence) are SGHAT and FQDESV. The reference TRBV11-1 and TRBJ1-2 proteins fill in what lies around the CDR3, so the full variable domain reads EAEVAQSPRYKITEKSQAVAFWCDPISGHATLYWYRQILGQGPELLVQFQDESVVDDSQLPKDRFSAERLKGVDSTLKIQPAELGDSAMYLCASSPRDSLFGGYTFGSGTRLTVV.